The 5 T cell receptor beta chains below come from one sample, sequenced in a study of human T cells and chemical hapten exposure. TCRdb reanalysed the 5' RACE reads using MiXCR and keeps one entry per CDR3 protein. Among more than 60,000 distinct CDR3 sequences listed, 15% to 20% were seen once. It was unfractionated whole blood from which total RNA was extracted. The receptors here all came from a female donor in good health.

CDR3 DNA sequence: TGTGCCATCAGTGAGTCAGCCAGATTGAACACTGAAGCTTTCTTT. It codes for CAISESARLNTEAFF. The V call is TRBV10-3, the J call TRBJ1-1; D is unresolved. Germline loops: CDR1 ENHRY, CDR2 SYGVKD. V lost 0 bases to trimming and J lost 0 bases, with 8 bases between them. The CDR3 has 15 residues.

This clonotype was counted between two and nine times. V is TRBV11-1 and J is TRBJ2-1, with 8 nucleotides matching TRBD2. CDR3 length: 16 amino acids. Germline V gene data show CDR1 as SGHAT and CDR2 as FQDESV (reference sequence). V lost 7 bases to trimming and J lost 3 bases; unmatched junction nucleotides: 11. The chain's CDR3 is CASKDLAGPFYNEQFF. CDR3 in DNA: TGTGCCAGCAAAGACTTAGCGGGACCCTTCTACAATGAGCAGTTCTTC.

The chain uses TRBV6-5 and TRBJ2-7, with D maybe TRBD2 (6 bases). The CDR3 sequence is 13 residues long. Per germline, CDR1 MNHEY and CDR2 SVGAGI. Trimming pared 8 bases from V and 7 bases from J, leaving 18 bases between. CDR3 residues: CASQRGWGGEQYF. The DNA of the CDR3 is TGTGCCAGCCAACGGGGATGGGGAGGAGAGCAGTACTTC.

This clonotype was found a few times. V and J are TRBV4-1 and TRBJ1-4, with D maybe TRBD1 (6 bases). Trimming took off 0 bases at V and 4 bases at J, with 12 bases between the two ends. The V gene's germline CDR1 is MGHRA and CDR2 YSYEKL. The CDR3 length is 16 residues. The CDR3 region has the DNA TGCGCCAGCAGCCAAGAAGCAGGGGCAGGTAATGAAAAACTGTTTTTT. It yields the protein CASSQEAGAGNEKLFF.

This clonotype was picked up a small number of times. V usage is TRBV27 and J usage is TRBJ1-6; D unclear. From germline, CDR1 is MNHEY and CDR2 SMNVEV (reference sequence). Trimming pared 8 bases from V and 9 bases from J, leaving 17 bases between. The CDR3 runs to 14 residues. CDR3 in DNA: TGTGCCAGCCAAAGAAGGGTGGGAGGTTCACCCCTCCACTTT. Protein sequence: CASQRRVGGSPLHF.